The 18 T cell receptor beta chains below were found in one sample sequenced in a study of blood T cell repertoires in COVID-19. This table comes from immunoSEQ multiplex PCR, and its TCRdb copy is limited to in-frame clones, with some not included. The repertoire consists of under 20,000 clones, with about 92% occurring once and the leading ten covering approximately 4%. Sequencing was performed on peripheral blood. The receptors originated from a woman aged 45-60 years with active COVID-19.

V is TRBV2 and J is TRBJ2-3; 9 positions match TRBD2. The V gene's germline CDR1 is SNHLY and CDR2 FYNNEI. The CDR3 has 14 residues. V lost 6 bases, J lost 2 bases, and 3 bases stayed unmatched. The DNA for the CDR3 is TGTGCCAGCAGCAGACTAGCGGTCACAGATACGCAGTATTTT. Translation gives CASSRLAVTDTQYF.

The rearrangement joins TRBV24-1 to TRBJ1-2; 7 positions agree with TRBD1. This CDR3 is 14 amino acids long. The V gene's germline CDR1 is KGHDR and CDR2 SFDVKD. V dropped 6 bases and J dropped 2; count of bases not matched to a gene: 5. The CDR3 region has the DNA TGTGCCACCAGTCCGGACAGGACGAACTATGGCTACACCTTC. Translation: CATSPDRTNYGYTF.

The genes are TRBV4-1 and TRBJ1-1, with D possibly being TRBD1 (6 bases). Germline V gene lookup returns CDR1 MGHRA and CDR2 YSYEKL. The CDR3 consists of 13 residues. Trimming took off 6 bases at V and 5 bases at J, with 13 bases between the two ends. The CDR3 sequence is CASRTQGWTEAFF. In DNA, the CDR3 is TGCGCCAGCAGAACACAGGGTTGGACTGAAGCTTTCTTT.

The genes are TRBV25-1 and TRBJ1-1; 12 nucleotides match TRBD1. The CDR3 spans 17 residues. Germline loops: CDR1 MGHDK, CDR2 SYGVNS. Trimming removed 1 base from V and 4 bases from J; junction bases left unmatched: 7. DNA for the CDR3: TGTGCCAGCAGTGAATGGGGACAGGGGGCGGGGAGCACTGAAGCTTTCTTT. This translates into CASSEWGQGAGSTEAFF.

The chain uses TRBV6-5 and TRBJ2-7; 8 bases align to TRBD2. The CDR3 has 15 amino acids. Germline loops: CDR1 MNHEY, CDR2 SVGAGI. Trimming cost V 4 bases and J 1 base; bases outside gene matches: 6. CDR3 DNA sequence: TGTGCCAGCAGTTCGCTAGCGGGTGTTTCCTACGAGCAGTACTTC. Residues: CASSSLAGVSYEQYF.

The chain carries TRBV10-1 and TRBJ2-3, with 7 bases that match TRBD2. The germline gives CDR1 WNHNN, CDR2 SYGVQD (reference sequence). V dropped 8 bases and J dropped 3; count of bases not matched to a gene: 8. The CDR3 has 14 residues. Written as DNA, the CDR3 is TGCGCCAGCGGAACGGGAGGACTAACAGATACGCAGTATTTT. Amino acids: CASGTGGLTDTQYF.

CDR3 residues: CASRLPTGLGSYEQYF. In nucleotides, the CDR3 is TGTGCCAGCAGATTACCGACAGGTTTAGGGTCCTACGAGCAGTACTTC. The chain uses TRBV7-8 and TRBJ2-7, with D tentatively TRBD1 (6 bases). The germline V gene has CDR1 SGHVS and CDR2 FQNEAQ. This CDR3 has 16 amino acids. V lost 6 bases to trimming and J lost 1 base, with 19 bases between them.

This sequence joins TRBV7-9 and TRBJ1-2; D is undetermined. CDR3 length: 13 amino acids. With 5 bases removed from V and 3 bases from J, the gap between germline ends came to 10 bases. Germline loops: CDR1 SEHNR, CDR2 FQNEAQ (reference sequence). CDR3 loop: CASSPTEDYGYTF. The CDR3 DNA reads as TGTGCCAGCAGCCCAACAGAAGACTATGGCTACACCTTC.

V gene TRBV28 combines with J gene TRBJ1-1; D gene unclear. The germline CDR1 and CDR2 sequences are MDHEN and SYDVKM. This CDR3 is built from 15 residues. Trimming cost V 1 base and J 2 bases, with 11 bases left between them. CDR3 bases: TGTGCCAGCAGTTTATCACAGAACTTTAACACTGAAGCTTTCTTT. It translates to CASSLSQNFNTEAFF.

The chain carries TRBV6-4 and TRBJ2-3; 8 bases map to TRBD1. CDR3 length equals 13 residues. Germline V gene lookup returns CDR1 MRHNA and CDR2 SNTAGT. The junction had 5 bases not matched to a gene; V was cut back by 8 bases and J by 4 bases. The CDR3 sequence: CASETGEADTQYF. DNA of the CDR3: TGTGCCAGCGAGACAGGGGAGGCAGATACGCAGTATTTT.

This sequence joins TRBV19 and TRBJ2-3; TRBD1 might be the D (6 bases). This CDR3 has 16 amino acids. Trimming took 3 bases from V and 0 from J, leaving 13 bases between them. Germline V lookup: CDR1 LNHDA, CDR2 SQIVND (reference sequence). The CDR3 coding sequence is TGTGCCAGTAGTATTGGGCCCGGACAGAGCACAGATACGCAGTATTTT. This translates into CASSIGPGQSTDTQYF.

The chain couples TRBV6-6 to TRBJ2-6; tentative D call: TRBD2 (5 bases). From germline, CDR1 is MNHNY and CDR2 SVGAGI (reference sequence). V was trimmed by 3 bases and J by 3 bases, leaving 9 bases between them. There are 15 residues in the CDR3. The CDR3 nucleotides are TGTGCCAGCAGTTATACGGGGATTGGGGCCAACGTCCTGACTTTC. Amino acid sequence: CASSYTGIGANVLTF.

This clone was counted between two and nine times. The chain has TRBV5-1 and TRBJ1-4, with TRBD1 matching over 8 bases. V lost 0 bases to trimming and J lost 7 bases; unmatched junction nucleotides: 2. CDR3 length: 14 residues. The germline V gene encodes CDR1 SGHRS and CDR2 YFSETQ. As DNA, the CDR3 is TGCGCCAGCAGCTTGGCAGGGGGCGGTGAAAAACTGTTTTTT. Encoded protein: CASSLAGGGEKLFF.

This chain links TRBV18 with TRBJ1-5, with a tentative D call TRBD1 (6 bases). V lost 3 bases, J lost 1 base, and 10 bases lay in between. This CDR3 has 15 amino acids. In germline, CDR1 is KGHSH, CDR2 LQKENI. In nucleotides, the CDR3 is TGTGCCAGCTCACCCTCCCAGGGGAGCAATCAGCCCCAGCATTTT. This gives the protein CASSPSQGSNQPQHF.

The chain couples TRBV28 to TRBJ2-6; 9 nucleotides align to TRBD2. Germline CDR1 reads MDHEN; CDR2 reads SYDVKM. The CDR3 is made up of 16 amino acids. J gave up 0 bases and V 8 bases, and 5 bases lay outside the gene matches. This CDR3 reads CASRRGGGSGANVLTF. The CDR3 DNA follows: TGTGCCAGCCGTCGCGGGGGGGGCTCTGGGGCCAACGTCCTGACTTTC.

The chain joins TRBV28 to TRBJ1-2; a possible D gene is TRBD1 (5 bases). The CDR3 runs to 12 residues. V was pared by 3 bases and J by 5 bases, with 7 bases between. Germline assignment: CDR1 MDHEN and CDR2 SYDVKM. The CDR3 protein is CASSLGGYGYTF. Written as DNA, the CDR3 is TGTGCCAGCAGTTTGGGGGGTTATGGCTACACCTTC.

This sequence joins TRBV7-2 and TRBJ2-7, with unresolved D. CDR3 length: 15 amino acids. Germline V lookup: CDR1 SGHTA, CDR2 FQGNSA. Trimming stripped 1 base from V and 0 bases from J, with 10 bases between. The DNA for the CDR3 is TGTGCCAGCAGCTTAGACGGCAGGTACTCCTACGAGCAGTACTTC. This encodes CASSLDGRYSYEQYF. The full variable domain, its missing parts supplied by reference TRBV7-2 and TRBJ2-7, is GAGVSQSPSNKVTEKGKDVELRCDPISGHTALYWYRQSLGQGLEFLIYFQGNSAPDKSGLPSDRFSAERTGGSVSTLTIQRTQQEDSAVYLCASSLDGRYSYEQYFGPGTRLTVT.

The CDR3 nucleotides read TGCGCCAGCAGCTTGGATACAGCTAATGAAAAACTGTTTTTT. Its protein product is CASSLDTANEKLFF. V gene TRBV5-1 combines with J gene TRBJ1-4; D not resolved. Trimming took off 0 bases at V and 3 bases at J, with 6 bases between the two ends. This CDR3 comprises 14 residues. The germline gives CDR1 SGHRS, CDR2 YFSETQ.